This T cell receptor beta chain was recovered during a study of shared clonotypes between healthy human individuals. Findings and caveats of the study: Non-shared clonotypes were found to have lower generation probabilities than the clonotypes that were shared by all four of the sorted-subset donors. Limitation of the genetic and exposure-history diversity represented came from the few donors. An anticipated effect of sequencing depth on clonotype sharing among donors was recognized.

Germline assignment: CDR1 PRHDT and CDR2 FYEKMQ (reference sequence). Trimming took 6 bases from V and 6 from J, leaving 9 bases between them. The CDR3 covers 11 residues. The assay was immunoSEQ multiplex PCR, and TCRdb's table has in-frame clones only and misses some. Of about 1.5 million clones listed, around 98% are singletons. In the case of this clone: Its antigen is not identified. This same CDR3 is encoded by further DNA sequences in the sample.

Sequencing was done on a sample of naive CD4+ T cells sorted from blood. Sample subset: CD45RA+ positively selected. The clonotype was recovered from a man under 40 in good health. The chain combines TRBV13 with TRBJ2-7; unclear D gene. In nucleotides, the CDR3 is TGTGCCAGCAGTCAGGTTCGCGAGCAGTACTTC. Protein: CASSQVREQYF.